This T cell receptor beta chain was recorded in a study of T cells after yellow fever vaccination. They built TCR cDNA with 5'RACE template switching, a step that put in a universal primer site and UMIs. TCRdb redid the calling of the 5' RACE reads with MiXCR, one entry per CDR3 protein. The sample shows around 600,000 distinct CDR3 sequences, approximately 13% of them seen only once. The CDR3 is 14 amino acids. V dropped 9 bases and J dropped 10 bases, with 21 bases sitting between them. From germline, CDR1 is LNHNV and CDR2 YYDKDF (reference sequence). This clonotype was counted only a few times. Its specificity is not known. Study findings and constraints: Post-booster samples contained most primary-vaccination clones (approximately 95% CD4, about 85% CD8).

The source material was PBMCs, sampled on the day of the yellow fever booster vaccination. The chain joins TRBV15 to TRBJ2-2, with D tentatively TRBD2 (6 bases). The clonotype comes from a man younger than 40 who received the YFV17D yellow fever vaccine. The CDR3 DNA reads TGTGCCACTGAGACGAACCGGGGGTTTGAGGAGCTGTTTTTT. Encoded protein: CATETNRGFEELFF. Together with reference TRBV15 and TRBJ2-2, the CDR3 gives the full variable domain: DAMVIQNPRYQVTQFGKPVTLSCSQTLNHNVMYWYQQKSSQAPKLLFHYYDKDFNNEADTPDNFQSRRPNTSFCFLDIRSPGLGDTAMYLCATETNRGFEELFFGEGSRLTVL.